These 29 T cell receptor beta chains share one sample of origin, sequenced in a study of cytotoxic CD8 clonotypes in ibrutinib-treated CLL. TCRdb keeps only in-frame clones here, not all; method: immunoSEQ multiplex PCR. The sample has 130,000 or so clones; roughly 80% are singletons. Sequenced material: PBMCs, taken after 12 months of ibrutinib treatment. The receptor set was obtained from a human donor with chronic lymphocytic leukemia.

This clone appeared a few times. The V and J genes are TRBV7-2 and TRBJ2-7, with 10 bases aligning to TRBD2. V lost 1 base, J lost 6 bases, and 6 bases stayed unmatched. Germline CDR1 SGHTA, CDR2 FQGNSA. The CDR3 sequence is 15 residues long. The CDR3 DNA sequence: TGTGCCAGCAGCTTAGTTACTAGCGGGACAGGCGAGCAGTACTTC. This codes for CASSLVTSGTGEQYF.

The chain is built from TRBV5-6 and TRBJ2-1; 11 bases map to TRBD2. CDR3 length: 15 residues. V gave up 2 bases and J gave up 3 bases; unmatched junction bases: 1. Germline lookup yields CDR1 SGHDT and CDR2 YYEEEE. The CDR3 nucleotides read TGTGCCAGCAGCTTCGGGACTAGCGGCTACAATGAGCAGTTCTTC. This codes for CASSFGTSGYNEQFF. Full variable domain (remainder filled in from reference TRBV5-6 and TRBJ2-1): DAGVTQSPTHLIKTRGQQVTLRCSPKSGHDTVSWYQQALGQGPQFIFQYYEEEERQRGNFPDRFSGHQFPNYSSELNVNALLLGDSALYLCASSFGTSGYNEQFFGPGTRLTVL.

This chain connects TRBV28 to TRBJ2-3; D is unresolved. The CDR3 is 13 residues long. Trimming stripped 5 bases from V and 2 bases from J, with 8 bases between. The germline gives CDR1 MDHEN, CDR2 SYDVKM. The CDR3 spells CASSPPSTDTQYF. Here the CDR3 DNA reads TGTGCCAGCAGTCCACCTTCCACAGATACGCAGTATTTT.

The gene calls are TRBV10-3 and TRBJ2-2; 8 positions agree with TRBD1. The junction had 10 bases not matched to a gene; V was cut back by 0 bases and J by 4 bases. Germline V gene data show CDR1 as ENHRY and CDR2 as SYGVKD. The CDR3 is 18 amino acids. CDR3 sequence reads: CAISESRIVGTGTGELFF. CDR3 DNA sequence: TGTGCCATCAGTGAGTCCAGGATAGTTGGGACAGGCACCGGGGAGCTGTTTTTT.

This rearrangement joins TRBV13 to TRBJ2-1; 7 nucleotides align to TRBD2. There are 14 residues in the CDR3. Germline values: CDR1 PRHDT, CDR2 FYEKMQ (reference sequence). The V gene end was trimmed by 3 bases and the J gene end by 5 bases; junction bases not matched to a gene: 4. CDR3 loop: CASSFLAVNNEQFF. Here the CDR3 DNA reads TGTGCCAGCAGCTTTCTAGCGGTGAACAATGAGCAGTTCTTC.

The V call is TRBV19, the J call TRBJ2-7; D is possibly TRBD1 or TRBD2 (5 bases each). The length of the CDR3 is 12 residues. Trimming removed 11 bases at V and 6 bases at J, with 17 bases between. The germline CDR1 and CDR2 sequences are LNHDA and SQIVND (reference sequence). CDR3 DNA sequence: TGTGCCGTCCGGACAACTAGGGGCGAGCAGTACTTC. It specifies CAVRTTRGEQYF. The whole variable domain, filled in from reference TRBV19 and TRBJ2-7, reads DGGITQSPKYLFRKEGQNVTLSCEQNLNHDAMYWYRQDPGQGLRLIYYSQIVNDFQKGDIAEGYSVSREKKESFPLTVTSAQKNPTAFYLCAVRTTRGEQYFGPGTRLTVT.

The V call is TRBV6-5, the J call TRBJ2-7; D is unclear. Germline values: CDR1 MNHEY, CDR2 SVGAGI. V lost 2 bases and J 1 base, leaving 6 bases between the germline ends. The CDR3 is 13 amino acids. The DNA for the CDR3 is TGTGCCAGCAGTTACCCGGATTCCTACGAGCAGTACTTC. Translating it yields CASSYPDSYEQYF.

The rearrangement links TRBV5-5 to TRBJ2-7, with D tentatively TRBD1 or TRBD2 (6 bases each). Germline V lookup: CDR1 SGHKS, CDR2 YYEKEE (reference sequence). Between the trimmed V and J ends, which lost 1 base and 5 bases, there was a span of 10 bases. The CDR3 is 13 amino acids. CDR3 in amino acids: CASSLWGADEQYF. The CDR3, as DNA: TGTGCCAGCAGCTTGTGGGGGGCCGACGAGCAGTACTTC.

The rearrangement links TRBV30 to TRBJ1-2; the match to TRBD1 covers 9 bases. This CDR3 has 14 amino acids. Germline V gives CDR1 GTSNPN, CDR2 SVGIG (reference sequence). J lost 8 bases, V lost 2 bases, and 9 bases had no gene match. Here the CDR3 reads CAWSRGQGSNGYTF. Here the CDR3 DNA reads TGTGCCTGGAGTAGGGGACAGGGCTCTAACGGCTACACCTTC.

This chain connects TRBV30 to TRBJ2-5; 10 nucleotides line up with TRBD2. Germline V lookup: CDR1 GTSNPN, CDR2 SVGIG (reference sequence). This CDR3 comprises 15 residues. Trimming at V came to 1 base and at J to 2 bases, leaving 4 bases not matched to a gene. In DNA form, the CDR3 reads TGTGCCTGGAGTGGAGAACTAGCGGGGCAAGAGACCCAGTACTTC. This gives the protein CAWSGELAGQETQYF.

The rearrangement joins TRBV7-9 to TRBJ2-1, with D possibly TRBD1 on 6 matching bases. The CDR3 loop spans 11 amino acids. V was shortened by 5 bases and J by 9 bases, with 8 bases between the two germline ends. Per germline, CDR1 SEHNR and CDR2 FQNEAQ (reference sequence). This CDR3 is CASSLDSEQFF. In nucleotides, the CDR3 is TGTGCCAGCAGCCTGGACAGTGAGCAGTTCTTC. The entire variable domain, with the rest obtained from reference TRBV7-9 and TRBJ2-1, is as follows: DTGVSQNPRHKITKRGQNVTFRCDPISEHNRLYWYRQTLGQGPEFLTYFQNEAQLEKSRLLSDRFSAERPKGSFSTLEIQRTEQGDSAMYLCASSLDSEQFFGPGTRLTVL.

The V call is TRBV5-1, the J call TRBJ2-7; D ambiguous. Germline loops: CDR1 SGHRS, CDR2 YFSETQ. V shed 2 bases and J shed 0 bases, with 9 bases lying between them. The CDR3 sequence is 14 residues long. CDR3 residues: CASSLVGDSYEQYF. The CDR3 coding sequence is TGCGCCAGCAGCTTAGTGGGTGACTCCTACGAGCAGTACTTC.

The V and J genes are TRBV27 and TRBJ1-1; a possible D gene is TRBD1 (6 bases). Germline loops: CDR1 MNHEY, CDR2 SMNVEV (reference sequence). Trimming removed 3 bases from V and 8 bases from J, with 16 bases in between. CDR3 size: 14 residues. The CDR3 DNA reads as TGTGCCAGCAGTTTGTCCCAGACAGGCCTCGAAGCTTTCTTT. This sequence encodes CASSLSQTGLEAFF.

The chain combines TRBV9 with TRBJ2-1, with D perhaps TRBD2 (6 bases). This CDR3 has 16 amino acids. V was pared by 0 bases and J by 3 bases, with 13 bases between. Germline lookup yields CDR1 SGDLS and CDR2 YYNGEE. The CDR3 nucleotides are TGTGCCAGCAGCGTAGAAGCTAGCGCCATCTACAATGAGCAGTTCTTC. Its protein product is CASSVEASAIYNEQFF.

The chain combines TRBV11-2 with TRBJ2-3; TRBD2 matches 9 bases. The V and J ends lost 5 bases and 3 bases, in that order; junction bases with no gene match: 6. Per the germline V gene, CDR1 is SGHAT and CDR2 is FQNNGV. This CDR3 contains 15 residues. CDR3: CASSDAGGVTDTQYF. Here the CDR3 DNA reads TGTGCCAGCAGCGATGCGGGAGGGGTTACAGATACGCAGTATTTT.

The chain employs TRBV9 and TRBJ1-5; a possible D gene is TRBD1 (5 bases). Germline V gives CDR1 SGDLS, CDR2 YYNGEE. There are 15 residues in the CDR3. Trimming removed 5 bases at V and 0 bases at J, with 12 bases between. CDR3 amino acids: CASSPGGSSNQPQHF. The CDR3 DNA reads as TGTGCCAGCAGTCCTGGGGGGTCTAGCAATCAGCCCCAGCATTTT. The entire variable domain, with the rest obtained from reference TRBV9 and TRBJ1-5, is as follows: DSGVTQTPKHLITATGQRVTLRCSPRSGDLSVYWYQQSLDQGLQFLIQYYNGEERAKGNILERFSAQQFPDLHSELNLSSLELGDSALYFCASSPGGSSNQPQHFGDGTRLSIL.

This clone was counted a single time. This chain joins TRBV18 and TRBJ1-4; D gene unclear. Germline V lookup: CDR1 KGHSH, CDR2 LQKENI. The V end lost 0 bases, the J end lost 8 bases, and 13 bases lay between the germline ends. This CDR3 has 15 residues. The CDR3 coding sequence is TGTGCCAGCTCACCACCATTCGGGTCCGCCGAAAAACTGTTTTTT. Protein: CASSPPFGSAEKLFF.

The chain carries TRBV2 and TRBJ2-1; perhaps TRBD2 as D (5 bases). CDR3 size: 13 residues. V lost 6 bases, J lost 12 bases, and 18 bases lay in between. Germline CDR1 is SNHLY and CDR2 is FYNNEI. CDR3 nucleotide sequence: TGTGCCAGCAGAGCCCTCCTAGGAGGCGTGCAGTTCTTC. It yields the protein CASRALLGGVQFF.

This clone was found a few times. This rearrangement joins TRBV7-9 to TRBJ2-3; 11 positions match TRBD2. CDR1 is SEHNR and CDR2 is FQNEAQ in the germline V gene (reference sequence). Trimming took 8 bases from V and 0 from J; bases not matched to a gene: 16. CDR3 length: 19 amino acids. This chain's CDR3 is CASPKAGLAGGGSTDTQYF. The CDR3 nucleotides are TGTGCCAGCCCGAAGGCGGGGCTAGCGGGAGGTGGGAGCACAGATACGCAGTATTTT.

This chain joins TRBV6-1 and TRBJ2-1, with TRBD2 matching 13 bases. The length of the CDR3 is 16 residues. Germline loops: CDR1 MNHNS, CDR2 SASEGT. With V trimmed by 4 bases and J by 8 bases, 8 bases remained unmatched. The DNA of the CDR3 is TGTGCCAGCAGTGGCGGGACTAGCGGGAATCGACATGAGCAGTTCTTC. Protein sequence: CASSGGTSGNRHEQFF.

The DNA of the CDR3 is TGTGCCAGCACCGCCACGAATTTCATCACTGAAGCTTTCTTT. Translation gives CASTATNFITEAFF. The chain is built from TRBV5-4 and TRBJ1-1; no definite D call. The ends were cut back, 6 bases at V and 4 bases at J, with 16 bases in the middle. The germline gives CDR1 SGHNT, CDR2 YYREEE (reference sequence). The CDR3 is made up of 14 amino acids.

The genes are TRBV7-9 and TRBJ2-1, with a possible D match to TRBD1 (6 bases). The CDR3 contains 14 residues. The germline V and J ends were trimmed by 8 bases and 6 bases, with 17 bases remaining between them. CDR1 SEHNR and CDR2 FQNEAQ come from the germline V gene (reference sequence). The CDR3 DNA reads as TGTGCCAGCCCACAGGGTCCCAACCCCAATGAGCAGTTCTTC. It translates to CASPQGPNPNEQFF.

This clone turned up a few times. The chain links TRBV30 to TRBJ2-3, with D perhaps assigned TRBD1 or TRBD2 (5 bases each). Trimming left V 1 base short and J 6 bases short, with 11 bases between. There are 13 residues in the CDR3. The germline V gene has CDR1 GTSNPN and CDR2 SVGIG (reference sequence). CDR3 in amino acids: CAWSAGTRDTQYF. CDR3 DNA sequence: TGTGCCTGGAGTGCCGGGACCCGGGATACGCAGTATTTT.

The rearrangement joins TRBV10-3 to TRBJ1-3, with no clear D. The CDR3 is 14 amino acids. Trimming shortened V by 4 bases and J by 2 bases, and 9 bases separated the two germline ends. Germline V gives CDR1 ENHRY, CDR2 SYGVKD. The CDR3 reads CAISVRGPGNTIYF. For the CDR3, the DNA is TGTGCCATCAGTGTTCGAGGGCCTGGAAACACCATATATTTT.

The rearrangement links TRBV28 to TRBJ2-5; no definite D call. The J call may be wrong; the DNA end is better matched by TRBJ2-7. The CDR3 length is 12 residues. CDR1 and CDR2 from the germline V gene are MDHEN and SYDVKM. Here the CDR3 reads CASSLQGYEQYF. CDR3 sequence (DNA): TGTGCCAGCAGTTTGCAAGGCTACGAGCAGTACTTC.

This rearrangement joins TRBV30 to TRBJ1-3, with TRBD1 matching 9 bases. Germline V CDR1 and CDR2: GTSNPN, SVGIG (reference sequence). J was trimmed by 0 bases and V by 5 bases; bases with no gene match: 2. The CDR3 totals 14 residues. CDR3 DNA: TGTGCCTGGGACAGGGGGGCCTCTGGAAACACCATATATTTT. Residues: CAWDRGASGNTIYF.

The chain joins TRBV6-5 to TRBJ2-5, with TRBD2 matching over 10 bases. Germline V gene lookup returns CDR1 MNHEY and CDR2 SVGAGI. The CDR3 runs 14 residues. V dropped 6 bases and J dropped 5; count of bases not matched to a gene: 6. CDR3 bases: TGTGCCAGCAGAGCGGGGGGGCCCCGGGAGACCCAGTACTTC. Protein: CASRAGGPRETQYF.

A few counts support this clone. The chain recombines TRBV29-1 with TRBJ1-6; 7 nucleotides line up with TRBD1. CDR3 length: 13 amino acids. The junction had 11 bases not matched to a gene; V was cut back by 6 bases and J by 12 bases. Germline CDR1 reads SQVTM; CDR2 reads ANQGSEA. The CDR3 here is CSVMDRPARPLHF. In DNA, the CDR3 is TGCAGCGTGATGGACAGGCCGGCGAGACCCCTCCACTTT.

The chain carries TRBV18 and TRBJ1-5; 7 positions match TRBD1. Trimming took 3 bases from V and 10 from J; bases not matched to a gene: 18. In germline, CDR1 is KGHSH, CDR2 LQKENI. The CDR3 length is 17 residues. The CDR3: CASSPIGPSDRPSPQHF. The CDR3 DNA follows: TGTGCCAGCTCACCCATTGGACCCTCGGACAGGCCGTCTCCCCAGCATTTT.